One and the same sample provided the 18 T cell receptor beta chains below, sequenced in a study of blood T cell repertoires in COVID-19. Some clones are missing from TCRdb's copy, which holds only in-frame ones; the method was immunoSEQ multiplex PCR. This table has around 120,000 clones, under 80% appearing once. Input material: peripheral blood. The receptors were sampled from a man aged 70 or older with acute or convalescent COVID-19.

The chain combines TRBV4-1 with TRBJ2-7; TRBD2 is a possible D gene (6 bases). CDR1 and CDR2 from the germline V gene are MGHRA and YSYEKL. V dropped 1 base and J dropped 0 bases, with 19 bases sitting between them. The CDR3 extends over 18 amino acids. CDR3 loop: CASSQAGVRGRASYEQYF. The CDR3 DNA follows: TGCGCCAGCAGCCAAGCGGGGGTTCGTGGCAGGGCCTCCTACGAGCAGTACTTC.

V gene TRBV5-1 combines with J gene TRBJ2-5; D gene unclear. This CDR3 contains 14 residues. Germline values: CDR1 SGHRS, CDR2 YFSETQ. V was shortened by 0 bases and J by 1 base, with 7 bases between the two germline ends. DNA of the CDR3: TGCGCCAGCAGCTTGGCTTCCAGCCAAGAGACCCAGTACTTC. Amino acids: CASSLASSQETQYF. The whole variable domain, remainder taken from reference TRBV5-1 and TRBJ2-5, is KAGVTQTPRYLIKTRGQQVTLSCSPISGHRSVSWYQQTPGQGLQFLFEYFSETQRNKGNFPGRFSGRQFSNSRSEMNVSTLELGDSALYLCASSLASSQETQYFGPGTRLLVL.

This chain uses TRBV3-1 (or the pseudogene TRBV3-2) with TRBJ1-1; D is unresolved. Germline V gene lookup returns CDR1 LGHDT and CDR2 YNNKEL (reference sequence). The CDR3 spans 12 residues. Trimming took off 6 bases at V and 7 bases at J, with 12 bases between the two ends. CDR3 in amino acids: CASSHLEGEAFF. The CDR3 DNA follows: TGTGCCAGCAGTCACTTGGAGGGTGAAGCTTTCTTT.

The J gene is TRBJ1-3, the V gene TRBV9; D is perhaps TRBD1 (5 bases). V was trimmed by 5 bases and J by 1 base, leaving 19 bases between them. CDR1 is SGDLS and CDR2 is YYNGEE in the germline V gene. The CDR3 length is 17 residues. CDR3 in amino acids: CASRENSGWESGNTIYF. The CDR3 region has the DNA TGTGCCAGCAGAGAAAATTCAGGGTGGGAATCTGGAAACACCATATATTTT.

A few counts support this clone. The rearrangement links TRBV4-2 to TRBJ2-1; tentative D call: TRBD2 (6 bases). Deletions cut 4 bases from V and 9 bases from J, with 16 bases between. Germline values: CDR1 LGHNA, CDR2 YNFKEQ. The length of the CDR3 is 14 residues. As DNA, the CDR3 is TGTGCCAGCAGCCGTCCCGGGGGACTCCTTGAGCAGTTCTTC. Amino acid sequence: CASSRPGGLLEQFF.

V is TRBV4-1 and J is TRBJ1-2; TRBD1 is a possible D gene (6 bases). CDR3 length: 14 residues. The ends were cut back, 6 bases at V and 7 bases at J, with 18 bases in the middle. The germline V gene has CDR1 MGHRA and CDR2 YSYEKL. The CDR3 nucleotides are TGCGCCAGCAGGAATTGGCAGGGGCTCAGTGGCTACACCTTC. This encodes CASRNWQGLSGYTF.

J is TRBJ1-2 and V is TRBV30; D remains ambiguous. CDR3 size: 14 residues. CDR1 and CDR2 (germline): GTSNPN, SVGIG (reference sequence). Trimming stripped 0 bases from V and 5 bases from J, with 13 bases between. In DNA form, the CDR3 reads TGTGCCTGGAGTGTAACCTTGGGAGGGTATGGCTACACCTTC. Its translation: CAWSVTLGGYGYTF.

The table lists this clone with a count of one. The genes are TRBV4-2 and TRBJ1-1, with D possibly matching TRBD1 (6 bases). Deletions cut 1 base from V and 7 bases from J, with 19 bases between. The germline gives CDR1 LGHNA, CDR2 YNFKEQ. The CDR3 totals 16 residues. CDR3 DNA: TGTGCCAGCAGCCAAGGTCCCGTTACAGGGCAGAATGAAGCTTTCTTT. Translated, it gives CASSQGPVTGQNEAFF.

This chain uses TRBV18 with TRBJ2-7, with 10 bases that match TRBD1. V shed 6 bases, J shed 5 bases, and the junction held 7 bases outside the gene matches. The CDR3 is 14 residues long. Germline-derived CDR1 and CDR2 are KGHSH and LQKENI. The CDR3 loop reads CASSNRQGAHEQYF. CDR3 nucleotide sequence: TGTGCCAGCTCCAACCGACAGGGGGCACACGAGCAGTACTTC.

This clone was observed a handful of times. J is TRBJ2-3 and V is TRBV2, with 8 bases matching TRBD1. Germline CDR1 reads SNHLY; CDR2 reads FYNNEI. The CDR3 extends over 14 amino acids. V lost 5 bases and J lost 4; bases outside the gene matches: 5. Written as DNA, the CDR3 is TGTGCCAGCAGTACAGACAGGGGTCCAGATACGCAGTATTTT. Translation: CASSTDRGPDTQYF.

The chain joins TRBV5-6 to TRBJ2-7, with D perhaps TRBD2 (7 bases). Germline V gene data show CDR1 as SGHDT and CDR2 as YYEEEE. This CDR3 is 15 amino acids long. Trimming stripped 7 bases from V and 1 base from J, with 18 bases between. DNA of the CDR3: TGTGCCAGCCGTCGGGGCGGGGGCTCTTCCTACGAGCAGTACTTC. Encoded protein: CASRRGGGSSYEQYF.

The chain employs TRBV7-9 and TRBJ1-3, with 7 positions matching TRBD1. Trimming removed 5 bases from V and 9 bases from J; junction bases left unmatched: 13. The germline CDR1 and CDR2 sequences are SEHNR and FQNEAQ (reference sequence). The CDR3 loop spans 15 amino acids. The CDR3 loop is CASSHRDSAISTIYF. CDR3 bases: TGTGCCAGCAGCCATAGGGACAGCGCAATCAGCACCATATATTTT.

This clone showed up just once. The chain carries TRBV19 and TRBJ1-5; 7 bases agree with TRBD1. The J segment lost 6 bases and the V segment lost 5 bases, leaving 13 bases of the junction unmatched. The CDR3 length is 16 residues. Germline CDR1 LNHDA, CDR2 SQIVND (reference sequence). In DNA, the CDR3 is TGTGCCAGTAGTCTGAGGATGGACAGGAAGGGTCAGCCCCAGCATTTT. Translation: CASSLRMDRKGQPQHF.

The genes are TRBV5-4 and TRBJ1-1, with 7 bases identical to TRBD1. The V and J ends lost 5 bases and 3 bases, in that order; junction bases with no gene match: 10. The CDR3 sequence is 15 residues long. CDR1 and CDR2 (germline): SGHNT, YYREEE (reference sequence). Here the CDR3 reads CASSLLGQGDTEAFF. The CDR3 DNA is TGTGCCAGCAGTTTGTTGGGCCAGGGGGACACTGAAGCTTTCTTT.

The V gene is TRBV7-6, the J gene TRBJ2-1; weak D call: TRBD1 (6 bases). The V end lost 2 bases, the J end lost 0 bases, and 14 bases lay between the germline ends. This CDR3 has 17 residues. CDR1 is SGHVS and CDR2 is FNYEAQ in the germline V gene. Here the CDR3 DNA reads TGTGCCAGCAGCTTATGGATGACAGGAGCCTCCTACAATGAGCAGTTCTTC. Translated, it gives CASSLWMTGASYNEQFF. The full variable domain, rest sourced from reference TRBV7-6 and TRBJ2-1, is GAGVSQSPRYKVTKRGQDVALRCDPISGHVSLYWYRQALGQGPEFLTYFNYEAQQDKSGLPNDRFSAERPEGSISTLTIQRTEQRDSAMYRCASSLWMTGASYNEQFFGPGTRLTVL.

The chain combines TRBV6-5 with TRBJ2-7; 9 bases are shared with TRBD1. V was clipped by 4 bases and J by 6 bases; unmatched bases: 10. CDR3 size: 15 residues. CDR1 is MNHEY and CDR2 is SVGAGI in the germline V gene. The CDR3 nucleotides read TGTGCCAGCAGTTCCGGGACAGGGTCTCCGGTCGAGCAGTACTTC. This codes for CASSSGTGSPVEQYF.

The rearrangement joins TRBV5-1 to TRBJ2-1; 7 bases are shared with TRBD1. The V gene end was trimmed by 1 base and the J gene end by 0 bases; junction bases not matched to a gene: 4. This CDR3 region has 16 residues. The germline V gene has CDR1 SGHRS and CDR2 YFSETQ. CDR3 sequence (DNA): TGCGCCAGCAGCTTGAACGGACAGGCCTCCTACAATGAGCAGTTCTTC. Its translation: CASSLNGQASYNEQFF. Variable domain in full (rest from reference TRBV5-1 and TRBJ2-1): KAGVTQTPRYLIKTRGQQVTLSCSPISGHRSVSWYQQTPGQGLQFLFEYFSETQRNKGNFPGRFSGRQFSNSRSEMNVSTLELGDSALYLCASSLNGQASYNEQFFGPGTRLTVL.

The chain has TRBV5-4 and TRBJ2-3, with D possibly matching TRBD2 (6 bases). The germline V gene has CDR1 SGHNT and CDR2 YYREEE (reference sequence). Trimming left V 0 bases short and J 2 bases short, with 13 bases between. The CDR3 has 16 amino acids. In DNA, the CDR3 is TGTGCCAGCAGCTTGGCCGAGCGGGCGTCCACAGATACGCAGTATTTT. Translating gives CASSLAERASTDTQYF.